The 16 T cell receptor beta chains reported below all come from one sample, sequenced in a study of T cells in Graves' hyperthyroidism and ophthalmopathy. The TCR beta CDR3 regions underwent amplification using RNA transcripts as the source. The HTBI primer set was used in a first-round RT-PCR of the TCR CDR3. Each CDR3 protein is one row after TCRdb ran MiXCR on the multiplex PCR reads. The sample consists of about 300,000 distinct CDR3 sequences, roughly 19% of them appearing once. What was sequenced was blood. The receptor source for this set is a man aged 50-60 years with Graves' ophthalmopathy.

This clonotype has more than one count but fewer than ten. The J gene is TRBJ1-3, the V gene TRBV30, with TRBD1 as a possible D gene (5 bases). V lost 8 bases and J 0 bases, leaving 14 bases between the germline ends. CDR3 length equals 14 residues. Germline lookup yields CDR1 GTSNPN and CDR2 SVGIG (reference sequence). The CDR3 nucleotides are TGTGCCGGGTCTACAGGTTTCTCTGGAAACACCATATATTTT. It yields the protein CAGSTGFSGNTIYF. The whole variable domain, remainder taken from reference TRBV30 and TRBJ1-3, is SQTIHQWPATLVQPVGSPLSLECTVEGTSNPNLYWYRQAAGRGLQLLFYSVGIGQISSEVPQNLSASRPQDRQFILSSKKLLLSDSGFYLCAGSTGFSGNTIYFGEGSWLTVV.

The chain is built from TRBV5-1 and TRBJ2-1; unclear D gene. The CDR3 runs to 13 residues. The V end lost 2 bases, the J end lost 6 bases, and 9 bases lay between the germline ends. CDR1 and CDR2 (germline): SGHRS, YFSETQ. The CDR3 DNA is TGCGCCAGCAGCTTCAACATGGTCAATGAGCAGTTCTTC. Amino acid sequence: CASSFNMVNEQFF.

This clonotype has at least ten counts. The chain joins TRBV30 to TRBJ2-7, with D hard to call. Germline V gene sequence: CDR1 GTSNPN, CDR2 SVGIG (reference sequence). This CDR3 comprises 13 residues. The V end lost 0 bases, the J end lost 6 bases, and 12 bases lay between the germline ends. The CDR3 spells CAWSVPAGREQYF. CDR3 DNA sequence: TGTGCCTGGAGTGTACCGGCCGGGCGCGAGCAGTACTTC.

This clonotype was found a few times. The chain employs TRBV7-2 and TRBJ1-6; D is unresolved. The CDR3 covers 15 residues. Trimming pared 4 bases from V and 5 bases from J, leaving 12 bases between. Looked up from germline, CDR1 is SGHTA and CDR2 is FQGNSA. In DNA form, the CDR3 reads TGTGCCAGCAGCTCCCAGCCACACAATAATTCACCCCTCCACTTT. Translated: CASSSQPHNNSPLHF.

This clonotype was counted a few times. The chain employs TRBV13 and TRBJ2-2; 11 nucleotides line up with TRBD2. The CDR3 length is 16 residues. V gave up 3 bases and J gave up 2 bases; unmatched junction bases: 2. Per the germline V gene, CDR1 is PRHDT and CDR2 is FYEKMQ (reference sequence). For the CDR3, the DNA is TGTGCCAGCAGCTTCGGACTAGCGGGCAACACCGGGGAGCTGTTTTTT. Translating gives CASSFGLAGNTGELFF.

CDR3 nucleotide sequence: TGCGCCAGCAGCCCCCGGGACACGGCAAAAGCCCACGAGCAGTACTTC. Translating it yields CASSPRDTAKAHEQYF. V gene TRBV5-1 combines with J gene TRBJ2-7; a possible D gene is TRBD1 (6 bases). From germline, CDR1 is SGHRS and CDR2 YFSETQ. The CDR3 extends over 16 amino acids. Trimming took 4 bases from V and 5 from J, leaving 22 bases between them.

This clonotype has a count of ten or more. This chain links TRBV7-8 with TRBJ1-1, with D hard to call. This CDR3 is 16 amino acids long. Per the germline V gene, CDR1 is SGHVS and CDR2 is FQNEAQ. The V end lost 4 bases, the J end lost 2 bases, and 17 bases lay between the germline ends. The DNA for the CDR3 is TGTGCCAGCAGCTCAAGATCCGACCCTGTTAACACTGAAGCTTTCTTT. Protein sequence: CASSSRSDPVNTEAFF.

J is TRBJ2-3 and V is TRBV7-8; D may be TRBD2 (5 bases). From germline, CDR1 is SGHVS and CDR2 FQNEAQ. The CDR3 contains 12 residues. The V end lost 10 bases, the J end lost 3 bases, and 11 bases lay between the germline ends. The CDR3 reads CAIGETTDTQYF. CDR3 in DNA: TGTGCCATTGGGGAGACGACAGATACGCAGTATTTT.

This clonotype was seen ten or more times. Written as DNA, the CDR3 is TGTGCCAGCAGTTTAGTTGGGACAGGGCTCGGAGAGCAGTACTTC. Translating it yields CASSLVGTGLGEQYF. The chain carries TRBV28 and TRBJ2-7, with 9 bases identical to TRBD1. Losses at the gene ends were 2 bases for V and 7 bases for J; bases not matched to a gene: 9. The germline gives CDR1 MDHEN, CDR2 SYDVKM. The CDR3 is made up of 15 amino acids.

This clonotype was counted a few times. The chain combines TRBV5-1 with TRBJ1-1; 7 bases are a match to TRBD1. Germline CDR1 reads SGHRS; CDR2 reads YFSETQ. The CDR3 length is 15 residues. J was trimmed by 0 bases and V by 4 bases; bases with no gene match: 6. The CDR3 loop reads CASSVGTVMNTEAFF. In nucleotides, the CDR3 is TGCGCCAGCAGCGTCGGGACAGTCATGAACACTGAAGCTTTCTTT.

This clonotype occurred many times. The genes are TRBV28 and TRBJ2-6, with unresolved D. Germline V gene lookup returns CDR1 MDHEN and CDR2 SYDVKM. This CDR3 region has 14 residues. Trimming removed 3 bases from V and 4 bases from J, with 7 bases in between. The DNA for the CDR3 is TGTGCCAGCAGTTTTCCTTGGGGGGCCAACGTCCTGACTTTC. It codes for CASSFPWGANVLTF.

This sequence joins TRBV25-1 and TRBJ2-7, with D unresolved. CDR1 MGHDK and CDR2 SYGVNS come from the germline V gene. The CDR3 has 13 amino acids. The V gene lost 7 bases and the J gene lost 1 base, with 11 bases spanning the gap. CDR3 amino acids: CASKGFSSYEQYF. The CDR3 DNA is TGTGCCAGCAAGGGATTCTCATCCTACGAGCAGTACTTC.

There are many counts of this clonotype. This chain uses TRBV24-1 with TRBJ2-1; possibly TRBD2 for D (6 bases). This CDR3 comprises 16 residues. V lost 3 bases, J lost 7 bases, and 18 bases lay in between. Germline V gene lookup returns CDR1 KGHDR and CDR2 SFDVKD. CDR3 protein: CATSDTSPGVRNEQFF. DNA of the CDR3: TGTGCCACCAGTGATACCTCGCCGGGAGTGCGGAATGAGCAGTTCTTC.

This clonotype was observed at least ten times. The CDR3 is CASSVSSLGVDGYTF. The CDR3 nucleotides are TGTGCCAGCAGCGTCAGCTCGTTAGGGGTGGATGGCTACACCTTC. This sequence joins TRBV9 and TRBJ1-2, with a tentative D call TRBD1 (5 bases). V was clipped by 2 bases and J by 6 bases, with 17 bases between them. The CDR3 sequence is 15 residues long. The germline gives CDR1 SGDLS, CDR2 YYNGEE.

This clonotype showed up many times. The chain couples TRBV20-1 to TRBJ2-7, with 12 nucleotides matching TRBD2. This CDR3 comprises 15 residues. Trimming took 6 bases from V and 4 from J; bases not matched to a gene: 10. Looked up from germline, CDR1 is DFQATT and CDR2 is SNEGSKA (reference sequence). CDR3 region: CSAVLRTSGKYEQYF. CDR3 coding DNA: TGCAGTGCGGTACTCCGGACTAGCGGGAAGTACGAGCAGTACTTC.

This clonotype has only a few counts. The chain employs TRBV6-1 and TRBJ1-3; a weak D match, TRBD1 (5 bases). Trimming removed 4 bases at V and 3 bases at J, with 16 bases between. CDR1 and CDR2 (germline): MNHNS, SASEGT. This CDR3 has 16 residues. The CDR3 sequence is CASSASGGASGNTIYF. CDR3 nucleotide sequence: TGTGCCAGCAGTGCCAGTGGAGGGGCGAGTGGAAACACCATATATTTT.